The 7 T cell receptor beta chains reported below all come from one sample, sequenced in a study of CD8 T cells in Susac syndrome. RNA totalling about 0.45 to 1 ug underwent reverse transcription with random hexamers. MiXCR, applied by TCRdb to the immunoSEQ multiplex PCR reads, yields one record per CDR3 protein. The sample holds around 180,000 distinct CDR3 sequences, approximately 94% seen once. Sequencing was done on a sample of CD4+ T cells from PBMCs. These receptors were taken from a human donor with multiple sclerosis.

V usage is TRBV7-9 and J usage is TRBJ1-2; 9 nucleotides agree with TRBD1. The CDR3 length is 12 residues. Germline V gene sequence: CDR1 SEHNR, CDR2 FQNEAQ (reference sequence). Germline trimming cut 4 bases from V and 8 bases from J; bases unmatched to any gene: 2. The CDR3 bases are TGTGCCAGCAGCTCAGGGACAGGGGGCTACACCTTC. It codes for CASSSGTGGYTF.

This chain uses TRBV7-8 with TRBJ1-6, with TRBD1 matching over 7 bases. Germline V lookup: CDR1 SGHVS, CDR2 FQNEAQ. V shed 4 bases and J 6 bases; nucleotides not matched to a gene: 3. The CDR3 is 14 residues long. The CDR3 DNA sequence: TGTGCCAGCAGCTACAGGGGACTTAATTCACCCCTCCACTTT. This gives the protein CASSYRGLNSPLHF.

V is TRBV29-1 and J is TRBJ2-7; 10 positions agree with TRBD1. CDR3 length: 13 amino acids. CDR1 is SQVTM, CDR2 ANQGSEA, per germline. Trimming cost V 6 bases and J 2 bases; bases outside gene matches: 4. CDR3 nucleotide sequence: TGCAGCGTCCGGGACAGGGGACCCTACGAGCAGTACTTC. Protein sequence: CSVRDRGPYEQYF.

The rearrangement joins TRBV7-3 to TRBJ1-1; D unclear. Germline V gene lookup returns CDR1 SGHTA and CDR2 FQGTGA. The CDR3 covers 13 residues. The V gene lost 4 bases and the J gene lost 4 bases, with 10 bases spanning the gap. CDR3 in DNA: TGTGCCAGCAGCTCGACACGAACCACTGAAGCTTTCTTT. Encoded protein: CASSSTRTTEAFF.

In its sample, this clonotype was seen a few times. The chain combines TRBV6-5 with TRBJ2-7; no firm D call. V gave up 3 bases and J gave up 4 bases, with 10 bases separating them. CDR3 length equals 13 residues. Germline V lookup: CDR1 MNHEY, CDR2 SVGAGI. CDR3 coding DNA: TGTGCCAGCAGTTATGGAGTGGGGTACGAGCAGTACTTC. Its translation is CASSYGVGYEQYF.

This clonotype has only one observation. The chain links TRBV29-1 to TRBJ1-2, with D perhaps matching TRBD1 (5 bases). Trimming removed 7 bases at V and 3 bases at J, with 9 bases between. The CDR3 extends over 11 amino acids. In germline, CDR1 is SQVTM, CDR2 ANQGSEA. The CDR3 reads CSAGTDYGYTF. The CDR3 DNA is TGCAGCGCCGGGACCGACTATGGCTACACCTTC. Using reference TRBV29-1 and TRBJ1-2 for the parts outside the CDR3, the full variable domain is SAVISQKPSRDICQRGTSLTIQCQVDSQVTMMFWYRQQPGQSLTLIATANQGSEATYESGFVIDKFPISRPNLTFSTLTVSNMSPEDSSIYLCSAGTDYGYTFGSGTRLTVV.

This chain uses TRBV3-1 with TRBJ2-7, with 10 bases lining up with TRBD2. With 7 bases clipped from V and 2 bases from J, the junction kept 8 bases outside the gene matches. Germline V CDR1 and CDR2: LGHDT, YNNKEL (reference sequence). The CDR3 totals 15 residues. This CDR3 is CASTRSLAGAYEQYF. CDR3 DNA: TGTGCCAGCACACGATCTCTAGCGGGAGCCTACGAGCAGTACTTC.